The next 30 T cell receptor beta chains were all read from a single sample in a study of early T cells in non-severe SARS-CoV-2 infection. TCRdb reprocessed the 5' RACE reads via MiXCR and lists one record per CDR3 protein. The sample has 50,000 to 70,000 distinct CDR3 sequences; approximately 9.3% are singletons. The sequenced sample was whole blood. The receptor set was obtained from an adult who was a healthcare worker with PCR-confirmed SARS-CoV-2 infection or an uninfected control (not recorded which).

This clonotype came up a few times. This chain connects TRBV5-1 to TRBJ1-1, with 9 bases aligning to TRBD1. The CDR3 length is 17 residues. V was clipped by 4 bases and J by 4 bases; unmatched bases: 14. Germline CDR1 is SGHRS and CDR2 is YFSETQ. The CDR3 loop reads CASSPVGTGNIVTEAFF. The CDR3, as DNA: TGCGCCAGCAGCCCCGTGGGGACAGGGAATATTGTCACTGAAGCTTTCTTT. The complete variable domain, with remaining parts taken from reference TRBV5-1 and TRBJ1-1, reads KAGVTQTPRYLIKTRGQQVTLSCSPISGHRSVSWYQQTPGQGLQFLFEYFSETQRNKGNFPGRFSGRQFSNSRSEMNVSTLELGDSALYLCASSPVGTGNIVTEAFFGQGTRLTVV.

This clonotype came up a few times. CDR3 amino acids: CASSSYEPSSYNEQFF. CDR3 bases: TGCGCCAGCAGCTCGTACGAGCCGAGCTCCTACAATGAGCAGTTCTTC. The rearrangement links TRBV5-1 to TRBJ2-1, with D unresolved. The length of the CDR3 is 16 residues. CDR1 is SGHRS, CDR2 YFSETQ, per germline. V lost 3 bases and J lost 0, with 13 bases in between. The full variable domain, in which reference TRBV5-1 and TRBJ2-1 provide the parts outside the CDR3, is KAGVTQTPRYLIKTRGQQVTLSCSPISGHRSVSWYQQTPGQGLQFLFEYFSETQRNKGNFPGRFSGRQFSNSRSEMNVSTLELGDSALYLCASSSYEPSSYNEQFFGPGTRLTVL.

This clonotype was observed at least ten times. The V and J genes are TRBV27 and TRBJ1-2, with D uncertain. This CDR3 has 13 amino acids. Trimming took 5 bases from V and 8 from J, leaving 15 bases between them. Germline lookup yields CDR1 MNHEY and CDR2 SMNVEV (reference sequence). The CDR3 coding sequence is TGTGCCAGCAGTCCCCCGGTTGGAGGAGGCTACACCTTC. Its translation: CASSPPVGGGYTF.

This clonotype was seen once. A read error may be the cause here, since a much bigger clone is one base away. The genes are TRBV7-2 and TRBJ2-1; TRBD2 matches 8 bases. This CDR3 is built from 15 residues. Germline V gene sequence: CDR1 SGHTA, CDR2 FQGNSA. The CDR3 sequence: CASSPGTRAYNEQIF. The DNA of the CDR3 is TGTGCCAGCAGCCCCGGGACTAGGGCCTACAATGAGCAGATCTTC.

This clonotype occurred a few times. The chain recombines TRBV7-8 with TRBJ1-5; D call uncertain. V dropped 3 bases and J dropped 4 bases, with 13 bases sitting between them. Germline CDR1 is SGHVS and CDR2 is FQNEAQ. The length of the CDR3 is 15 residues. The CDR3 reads CASSLDGLENQPQHF. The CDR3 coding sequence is TGTGCCAGCAGCTTGGATGGGCTGGAAAATCAGCCCCAGCATTTT.

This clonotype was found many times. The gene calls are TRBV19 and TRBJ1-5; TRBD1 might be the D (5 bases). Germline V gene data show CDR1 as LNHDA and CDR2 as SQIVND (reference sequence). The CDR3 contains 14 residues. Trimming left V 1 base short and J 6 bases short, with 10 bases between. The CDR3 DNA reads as TGTGCCAGTAGTATAGGCACAGGCAGTCAGCCCCAGCATTTT. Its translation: CASSIGTGSQPQHF.

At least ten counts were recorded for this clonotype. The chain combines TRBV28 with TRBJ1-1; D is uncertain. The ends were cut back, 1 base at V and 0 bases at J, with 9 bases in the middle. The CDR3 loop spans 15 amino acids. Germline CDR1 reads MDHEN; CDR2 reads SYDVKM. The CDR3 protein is CASSLFGDMNTEAFF. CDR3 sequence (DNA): TGTGCCAGCAGTTTATTCGGCGACATGAACACTGAAGCTTTCTTT. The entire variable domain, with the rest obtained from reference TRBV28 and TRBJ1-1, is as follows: DVKVTQSSRYLVKRTGEKVFLECVQDMDHENMFWYRQDPGLGLRLIYFSYDVKMKEKGDIPEGYSVSREKKERFSLILESASTNQTSMYLCASSLFGDMNTEAFFGQGTRLTVV.

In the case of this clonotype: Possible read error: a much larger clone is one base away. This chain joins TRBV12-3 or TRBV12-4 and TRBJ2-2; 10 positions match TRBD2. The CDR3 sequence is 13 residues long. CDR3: CASLLAGTGEPFF. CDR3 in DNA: TGTGCCAGCTTACTAGCGGGAACCGGGGAGCCGTTTTTT.

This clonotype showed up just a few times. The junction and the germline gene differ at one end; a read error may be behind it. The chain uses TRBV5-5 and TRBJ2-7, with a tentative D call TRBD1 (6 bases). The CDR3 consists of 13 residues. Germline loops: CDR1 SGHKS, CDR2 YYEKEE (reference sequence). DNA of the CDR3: TGTGCCAGCAGCTTGGGGGTCCGGGACACGAGGGGCTTC. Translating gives CASSLGVRDTRGF.

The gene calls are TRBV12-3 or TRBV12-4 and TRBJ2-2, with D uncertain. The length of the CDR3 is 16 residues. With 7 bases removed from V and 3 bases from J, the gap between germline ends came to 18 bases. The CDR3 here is CASTRTRAAYTGELFF. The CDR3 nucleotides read TGTGCCAGCACCCGCACCCGGGCAGCTTACACCGGGGAGCTGTTTTTT.

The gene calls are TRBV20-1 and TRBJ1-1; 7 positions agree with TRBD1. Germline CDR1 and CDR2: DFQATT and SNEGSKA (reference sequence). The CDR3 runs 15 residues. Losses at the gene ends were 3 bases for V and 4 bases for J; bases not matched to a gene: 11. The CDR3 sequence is CSASGAGGLTTEAFF. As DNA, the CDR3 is TGCAGTGCTAGTGGAGCAGGGGGACTGACCACTGAAGCTTTCTTT.

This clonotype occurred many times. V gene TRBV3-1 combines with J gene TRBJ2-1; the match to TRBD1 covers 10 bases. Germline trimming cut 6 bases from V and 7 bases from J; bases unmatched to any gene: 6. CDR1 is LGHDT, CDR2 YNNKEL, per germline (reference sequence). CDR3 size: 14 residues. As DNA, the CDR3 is TGTGCCAGCAGTCCAGACAGGGGGCAGAATGAGCAGTTCTTC. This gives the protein CASSPDRGQNEQFF.

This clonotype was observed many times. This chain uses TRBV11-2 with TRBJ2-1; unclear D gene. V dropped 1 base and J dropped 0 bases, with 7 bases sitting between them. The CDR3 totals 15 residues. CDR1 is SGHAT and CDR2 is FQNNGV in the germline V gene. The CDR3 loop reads CASSLAGTSYNEQFF. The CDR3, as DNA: TGTGCCAGCAGCTTAGCGGGTACCTCCTACAATGAGCAGTTCTTC.

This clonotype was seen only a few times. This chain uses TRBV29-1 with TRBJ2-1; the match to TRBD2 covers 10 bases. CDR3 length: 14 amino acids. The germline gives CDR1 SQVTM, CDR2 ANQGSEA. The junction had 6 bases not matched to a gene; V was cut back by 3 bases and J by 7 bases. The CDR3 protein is CSVDASGRFNEQFF. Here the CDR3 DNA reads TGCAGCGTTGATGCTAGCGGGAGATTTAATGAGCAGTTCTTC.

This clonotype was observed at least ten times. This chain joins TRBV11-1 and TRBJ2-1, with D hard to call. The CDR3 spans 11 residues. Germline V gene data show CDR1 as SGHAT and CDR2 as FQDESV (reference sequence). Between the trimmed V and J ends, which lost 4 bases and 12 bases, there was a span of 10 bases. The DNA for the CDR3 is TGTGCCAGCAGCTCCGGACGTGGGCAGTTCTTC. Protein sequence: CASSSGRGQFF.

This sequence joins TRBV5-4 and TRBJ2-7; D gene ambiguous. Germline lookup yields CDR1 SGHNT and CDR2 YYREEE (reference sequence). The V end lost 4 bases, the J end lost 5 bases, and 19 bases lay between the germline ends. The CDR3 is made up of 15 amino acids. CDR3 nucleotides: TGTGCCAGCAGCCCCTATGGGCTTCAGTCCCACGAGCAGTACTTC. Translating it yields CASSPYGLQSHEQYF.

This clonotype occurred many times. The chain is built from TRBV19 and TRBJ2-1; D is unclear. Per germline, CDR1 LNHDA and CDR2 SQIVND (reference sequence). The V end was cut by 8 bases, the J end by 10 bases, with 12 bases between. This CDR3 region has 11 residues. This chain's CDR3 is CASPPVGEQFF. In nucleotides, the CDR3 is TGTGCCAGTCCCCCCGTAGGAGAGCAGTTCTTC.

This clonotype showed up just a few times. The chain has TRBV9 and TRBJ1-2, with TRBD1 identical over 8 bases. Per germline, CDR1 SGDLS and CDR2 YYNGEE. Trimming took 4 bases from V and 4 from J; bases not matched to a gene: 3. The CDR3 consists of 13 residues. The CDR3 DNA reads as TGTGCCAGCAGCACAGGACAGGGCTATGGCTACACCTTC. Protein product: CASSTGQGYGYTF.

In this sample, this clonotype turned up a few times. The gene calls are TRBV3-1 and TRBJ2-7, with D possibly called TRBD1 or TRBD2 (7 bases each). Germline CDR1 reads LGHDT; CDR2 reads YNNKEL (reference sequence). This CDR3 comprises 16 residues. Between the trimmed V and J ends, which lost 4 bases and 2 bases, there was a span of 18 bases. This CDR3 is CASSPRGSGNTYEQYF. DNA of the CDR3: TGTGCCAGCAGCCCCAGGGGGAGCGGGAATACCTACGAGCAGTACTTC.

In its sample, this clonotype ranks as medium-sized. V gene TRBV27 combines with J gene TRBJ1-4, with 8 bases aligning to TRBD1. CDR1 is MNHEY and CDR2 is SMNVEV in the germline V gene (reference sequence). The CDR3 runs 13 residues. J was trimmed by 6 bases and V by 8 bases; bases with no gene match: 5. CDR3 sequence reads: CASAPGQDEKLFF. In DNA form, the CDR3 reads TGTGCCAGCGCCCCGGGACAGGATGAAAAACTGTTTTTT.

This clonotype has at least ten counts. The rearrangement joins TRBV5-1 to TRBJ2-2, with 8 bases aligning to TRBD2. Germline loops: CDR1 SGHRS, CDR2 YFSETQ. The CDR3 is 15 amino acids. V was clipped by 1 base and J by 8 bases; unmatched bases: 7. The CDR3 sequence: CASSLSGSPTGELFF. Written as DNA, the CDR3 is TGCGCCAGCAGCTTGAGCGGGAGTCCGACAGGGGAGCTGTTTTTT.

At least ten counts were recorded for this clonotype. The CDR3 loop reads CSVEARVNYGYTF. The DNA of the CDR3 is TGCAGCGTTGAGGCTCGGGTGAACTATGGCTACACCTTC. The chain has TRBV29-1 and TRBJ1-2; D gene ambiguous. The CDR3 is 13 amino acids. The V and J ends lost 3 bases and 2 bases respectively, with 10 bases between them. Germline assignment: CDR1 SQVTM and CDR2 ANQGSEA. Full variable domain (outside the CDR3, taken from reference TRBV29-1 and TRBJ1-2): SAVISQKPSRDICQRGTSLTIQCQVDSQVTMMFWYRQQPGQSLTLIATANQGSEATYESGFVIDKFPISRPNLTFSTLTVSNMSPEDSSIYLCSVEARVNYGYTFGSGTRLTVV.

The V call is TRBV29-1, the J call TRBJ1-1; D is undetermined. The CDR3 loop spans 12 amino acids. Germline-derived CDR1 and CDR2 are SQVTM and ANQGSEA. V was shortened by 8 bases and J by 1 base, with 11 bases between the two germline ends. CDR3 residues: CSTQNWNTEAFF. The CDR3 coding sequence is TGCAGCACTCAGAACTGGAACACTGAAGCTTTCTTT.

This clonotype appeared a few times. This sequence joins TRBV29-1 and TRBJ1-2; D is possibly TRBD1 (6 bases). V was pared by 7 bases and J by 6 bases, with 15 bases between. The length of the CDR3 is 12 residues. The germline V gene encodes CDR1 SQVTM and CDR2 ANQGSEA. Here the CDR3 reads CSARPAGDGYTF. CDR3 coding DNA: TGCAGCGCCAGGCCGGCAGGGGATGGCTACACCTTC.

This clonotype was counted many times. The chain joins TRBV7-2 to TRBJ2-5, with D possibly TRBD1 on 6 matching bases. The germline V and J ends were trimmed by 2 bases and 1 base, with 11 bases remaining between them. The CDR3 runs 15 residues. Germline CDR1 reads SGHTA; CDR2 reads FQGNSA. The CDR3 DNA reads TGTGCCAGCAGCTTATGGGGGCAGACCCAAGAGACCCAGTACTTC. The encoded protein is CASSLWGQTQETQYF.

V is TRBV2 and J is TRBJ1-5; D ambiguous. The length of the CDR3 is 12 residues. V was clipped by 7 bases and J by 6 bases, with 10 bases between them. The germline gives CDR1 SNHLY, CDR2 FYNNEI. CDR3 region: CASTGPRQPQHF. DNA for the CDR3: TGTGCCAGCACCGGGCCACGTCAGCCCCAGCATTTT.

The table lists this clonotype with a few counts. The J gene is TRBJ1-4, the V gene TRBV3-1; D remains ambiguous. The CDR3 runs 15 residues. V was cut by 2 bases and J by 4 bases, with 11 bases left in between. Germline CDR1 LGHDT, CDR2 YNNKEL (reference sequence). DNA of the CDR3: TGTGCCAGCAGCCAACGGACGGGCCTTAATGAAAAACTGTTTTTT. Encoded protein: CASSQRTGLNEKLFF.

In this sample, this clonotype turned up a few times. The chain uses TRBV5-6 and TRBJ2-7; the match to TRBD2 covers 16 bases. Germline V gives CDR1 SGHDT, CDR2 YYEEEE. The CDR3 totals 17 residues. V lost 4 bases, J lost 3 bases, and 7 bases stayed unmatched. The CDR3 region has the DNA TGTGCCAGCAGCCCAGGGACTAGCGGGAGGGCTTACTACGAGCAGTACTTC. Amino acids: CASSPGTSGRAYYEQYF.

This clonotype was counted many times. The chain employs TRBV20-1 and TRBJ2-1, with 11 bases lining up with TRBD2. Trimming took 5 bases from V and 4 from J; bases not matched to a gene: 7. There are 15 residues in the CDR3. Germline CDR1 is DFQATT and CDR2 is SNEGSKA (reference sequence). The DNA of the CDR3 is TGCAGTGCTGCGAGACTAGCGGGACCGTACAATGAGCAGTTCTTC. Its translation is CSAARLAGPYNEQFF.

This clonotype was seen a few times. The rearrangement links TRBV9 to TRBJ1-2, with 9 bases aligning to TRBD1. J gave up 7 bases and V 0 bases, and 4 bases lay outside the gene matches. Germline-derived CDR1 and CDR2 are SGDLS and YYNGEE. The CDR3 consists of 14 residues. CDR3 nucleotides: TGTGCCAGCAGCGTAGGAGGGACAGGGTTTGGCTACACCTTC. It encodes CASSVGGTGFGYTF.